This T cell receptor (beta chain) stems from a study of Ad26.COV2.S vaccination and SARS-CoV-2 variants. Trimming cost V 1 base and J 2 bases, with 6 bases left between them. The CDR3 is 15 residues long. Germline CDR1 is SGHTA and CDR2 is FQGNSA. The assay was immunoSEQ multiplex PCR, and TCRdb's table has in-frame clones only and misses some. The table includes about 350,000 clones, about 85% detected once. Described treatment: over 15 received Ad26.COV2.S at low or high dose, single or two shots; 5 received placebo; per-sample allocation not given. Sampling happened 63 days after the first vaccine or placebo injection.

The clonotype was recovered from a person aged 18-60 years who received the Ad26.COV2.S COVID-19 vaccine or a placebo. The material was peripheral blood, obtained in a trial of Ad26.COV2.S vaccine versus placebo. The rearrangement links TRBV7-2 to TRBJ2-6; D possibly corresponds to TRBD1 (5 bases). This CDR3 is CASSLEGTGANVLTF. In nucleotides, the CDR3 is TGTGCCAGCAGCTTAGAGGGGACTGGGGCCAACGTCCTGACTTTC. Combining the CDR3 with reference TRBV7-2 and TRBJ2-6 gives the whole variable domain GAGVSQSPSNKVTEKGKDVELRCDPISGHTALYWYRQSLGQGLEFLIYFQGNSAPDKSGLPSDRFSAERTGGSVSTLTIQRTQQEDSAVYLCASSLEGTGANVLTFGAGSRLTVL.